This T cell receptor beta chain was observed in a study of OX40 agonist ivuxolimab in advanced cancers. Whole-study results and caveats: There were, on average, more expanded clones in CD8+ T cells than in CD4+.

Remarks on this clone: Antigen: not known.

The CDR3 consists of 16 residues. Germline CDR1 SGHRS, CDR2 YFSETQ. J was trimmed by 4 bases and V by 7 bases; bases with no gene match: 14. Clones were sequenced by immunoSEQ multiplex PCR, and TCRdb holds only the in-frame ones, with some missing. The sample lists approximately 90,000 clones; approximately 89% were seen once. The chain carries TRBV5-1 and TRBJ2-3; 8 bases are shared with TRBD2. This clonotype was obtained from an adult with an advanced solid tumor such as melanoma, head and neck, liver or kidney cancer. Sequences were derived from CD4+ or CD8+ T cells sorted from blood, sampled in a trial of the OX40 agonist ivuxolimab. As DNA, the CDR3 is TGCGCCAGCGCATCCGTTGGAGCGGGAGCAGCAGATACGCAGTATTTT. Amino acids: CASASVGAGAADTQYF.